This TCR beta chain was obtained from a study of T cell changes during pregnancy in multiple sclerosis. The table came from immunoSEQ multiplex PCR; TCRdb's copy has only in-frame clones and leaves some out. The data hold 40,000 to 50,000 clones, with roughly nine tenths observed a single time. The sequenced sample was CD4+ T cells from peripheral blood mononuclear cells, obtained in the first trimester of pregnancy. The receptor was isolated from a female donor with multiple sclerosis, enrolled in a pregnancy study.

CDR3 in DNA: TGTGCCAGCAGTGGGGCCCAGGGGACAGGGGCCTTTAATCAGCCCCAGCATTTT. This gives the protein CASSGAQGTGAFNQPQHF. The chain links TRBV28 to TRBJ1-5, with TRBD1 identical over 10 bases. There are 18 residues in the CDR3. Trimming removed 5 bases from V and 4 bases from J; junction bases left unmatched: 14. Germline assignment: CDR1 MDHEN and CDR2 SYDVKM. Filled out from reference TRBV28 and TRBJ1-5, the complete variable domain reads DVKVTQSSRYLVKRTGEKVFLECVQDMDHENMFWYRQDPGLGLRLIYFSYDVKMKEKGDIPEGYSVSREKKERFSLILESASTNQTSMYLCASSGAQGTGAFNQPQHFGDGTRLSIL.